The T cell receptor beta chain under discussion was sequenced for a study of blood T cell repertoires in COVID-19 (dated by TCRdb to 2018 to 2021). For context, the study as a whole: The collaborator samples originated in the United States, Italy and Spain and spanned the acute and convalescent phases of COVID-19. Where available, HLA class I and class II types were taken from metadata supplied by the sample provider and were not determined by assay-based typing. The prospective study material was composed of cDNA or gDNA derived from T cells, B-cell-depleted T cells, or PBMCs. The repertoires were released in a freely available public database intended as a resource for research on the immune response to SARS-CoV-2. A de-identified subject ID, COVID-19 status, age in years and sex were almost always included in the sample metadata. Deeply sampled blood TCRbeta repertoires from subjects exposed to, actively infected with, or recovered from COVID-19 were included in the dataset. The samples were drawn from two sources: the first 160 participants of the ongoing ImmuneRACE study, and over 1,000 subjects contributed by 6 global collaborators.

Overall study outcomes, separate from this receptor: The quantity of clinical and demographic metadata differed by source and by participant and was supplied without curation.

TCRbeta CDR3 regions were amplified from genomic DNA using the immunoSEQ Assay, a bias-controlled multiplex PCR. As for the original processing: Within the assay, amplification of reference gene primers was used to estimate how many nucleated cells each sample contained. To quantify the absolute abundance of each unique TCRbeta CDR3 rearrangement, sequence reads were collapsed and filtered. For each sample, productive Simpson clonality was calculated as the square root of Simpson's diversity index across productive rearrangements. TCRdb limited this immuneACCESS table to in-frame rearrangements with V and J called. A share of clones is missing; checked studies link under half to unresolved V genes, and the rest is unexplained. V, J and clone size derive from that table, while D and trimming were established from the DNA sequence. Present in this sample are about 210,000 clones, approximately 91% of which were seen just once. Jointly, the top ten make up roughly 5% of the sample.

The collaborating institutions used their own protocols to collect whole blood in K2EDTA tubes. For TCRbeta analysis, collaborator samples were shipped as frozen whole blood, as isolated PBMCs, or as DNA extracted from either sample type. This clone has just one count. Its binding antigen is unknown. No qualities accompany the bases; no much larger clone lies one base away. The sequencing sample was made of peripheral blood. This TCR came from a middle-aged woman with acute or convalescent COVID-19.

CDR3 loop: CASSLGGTGRYQPQHF. The DNA sequence reads TGTGCCAGCAGCCTCGGAGGGACAGGGCGGTATCAGCCCCAGCATTTT. The receptor chain draws on TRBV7-8 and TRBJ1-5, with TRBD1 matching 9 junction bases. According to the germline V gene, CDR1 reads SGHVS and CDR2 reads FQNEAQ. Its CDR3 holds 16 amino acids, cysteine through phenylalanine. This entry keeps only the CDR3 DNA: 48 bases, framed from base 1. For this chain, trimming is 5 bases at the V end and 5 bases at the J end, and the number of junction bases without a gene match is 10.